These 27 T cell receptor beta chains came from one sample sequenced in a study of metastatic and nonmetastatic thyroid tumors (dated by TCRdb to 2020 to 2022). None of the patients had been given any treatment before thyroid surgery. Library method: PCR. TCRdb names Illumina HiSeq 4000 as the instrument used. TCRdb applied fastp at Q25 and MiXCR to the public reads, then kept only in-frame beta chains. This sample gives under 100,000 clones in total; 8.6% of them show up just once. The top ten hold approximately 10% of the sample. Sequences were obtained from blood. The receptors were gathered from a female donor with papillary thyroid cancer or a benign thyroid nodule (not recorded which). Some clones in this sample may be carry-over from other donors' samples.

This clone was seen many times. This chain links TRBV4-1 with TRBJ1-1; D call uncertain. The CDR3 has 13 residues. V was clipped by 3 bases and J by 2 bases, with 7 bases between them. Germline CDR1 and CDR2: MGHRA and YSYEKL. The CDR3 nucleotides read TGCGCCAGCAGCCACCCCCGAAACACTGAAGCTTTCTTT. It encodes CASSHPRNTEAFF.

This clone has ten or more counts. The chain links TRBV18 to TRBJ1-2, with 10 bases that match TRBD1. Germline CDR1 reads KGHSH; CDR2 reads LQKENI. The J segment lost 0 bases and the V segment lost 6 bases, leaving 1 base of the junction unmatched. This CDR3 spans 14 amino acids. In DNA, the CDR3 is TGTGCCAGCTCGGGACAGGGGACTAACTATGGCTACACCTTC. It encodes CASSGQGTNYGYTF.

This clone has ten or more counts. The CDR3 nucleotides read TGCAGCGTTGAAGGGGCAGATACGCAGTATTTT. It encodes CSVEGADTQYF. This rearrangement joins TRBV29-1 to TRBJ2-3; D unresolved. From germline, CDR1 is SQVTM and CDR2 ANQGSEA. The CDR3 consists of 11 residues. V lost 1 base and J lost 4, with 3 bases in between.

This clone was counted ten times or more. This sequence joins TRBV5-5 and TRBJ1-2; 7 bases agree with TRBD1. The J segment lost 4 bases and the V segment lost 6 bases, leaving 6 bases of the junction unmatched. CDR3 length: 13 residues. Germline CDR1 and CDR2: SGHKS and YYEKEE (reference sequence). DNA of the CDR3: TGTGCCAGCACCCAGGGGGGAGGCTATGGCTACACCTTC. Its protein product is CASTQGGGYGYTF.

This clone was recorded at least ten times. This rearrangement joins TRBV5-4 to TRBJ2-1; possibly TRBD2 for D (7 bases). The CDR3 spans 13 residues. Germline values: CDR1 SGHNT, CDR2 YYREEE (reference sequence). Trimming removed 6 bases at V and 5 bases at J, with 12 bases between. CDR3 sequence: CASKGGVDNEQFF. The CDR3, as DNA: TGTGCCAGCAAGGGGGGGGTAGACAATGAGCAGTTCTTC.

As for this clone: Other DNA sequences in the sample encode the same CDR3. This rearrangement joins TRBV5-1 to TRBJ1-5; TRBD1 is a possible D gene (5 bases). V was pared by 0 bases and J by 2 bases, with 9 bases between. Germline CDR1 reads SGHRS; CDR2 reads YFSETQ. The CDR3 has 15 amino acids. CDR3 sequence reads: CASSLDQGGNQPQHF. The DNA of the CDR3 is TGCGCCAGCAGCTTGGATCAAGGGGGCAATCAGCCCCAGCATTTT.

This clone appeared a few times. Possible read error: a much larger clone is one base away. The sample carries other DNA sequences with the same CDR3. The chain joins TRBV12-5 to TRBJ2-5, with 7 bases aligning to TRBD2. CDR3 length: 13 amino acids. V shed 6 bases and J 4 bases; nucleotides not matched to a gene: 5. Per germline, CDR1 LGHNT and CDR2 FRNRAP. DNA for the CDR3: TGTGCTAGTGGCCTGGGGGGGGTAGAGACCCAGTACTTC. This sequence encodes CASGLGGVETQYF.

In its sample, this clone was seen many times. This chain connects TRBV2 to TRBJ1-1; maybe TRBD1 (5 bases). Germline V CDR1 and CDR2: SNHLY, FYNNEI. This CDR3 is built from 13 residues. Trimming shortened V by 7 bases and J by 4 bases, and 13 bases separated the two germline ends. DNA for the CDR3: TGTGCCAGCAAGGAGGGGATAGGCACTGAAGCTTTCTTT. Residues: CASKEGIGTEAFF.

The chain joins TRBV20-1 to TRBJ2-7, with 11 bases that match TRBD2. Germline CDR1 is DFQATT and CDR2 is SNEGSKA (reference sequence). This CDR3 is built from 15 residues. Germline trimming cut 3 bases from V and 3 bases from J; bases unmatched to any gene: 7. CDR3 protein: CSARGIAGGHYEQYF. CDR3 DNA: TGCAGTGCTAGGGGTATAGCGGGGGGGCACTACGAGCAGTACTTC.

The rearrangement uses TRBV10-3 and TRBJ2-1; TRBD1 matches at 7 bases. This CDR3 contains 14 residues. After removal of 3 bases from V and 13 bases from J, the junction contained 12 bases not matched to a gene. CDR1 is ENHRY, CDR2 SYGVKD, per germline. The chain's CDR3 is CAISDPKGGRLQFF. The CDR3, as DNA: TGTGCCATCAGTGATCCGAAAGGGGGCCGATTACAGTTCTTC.

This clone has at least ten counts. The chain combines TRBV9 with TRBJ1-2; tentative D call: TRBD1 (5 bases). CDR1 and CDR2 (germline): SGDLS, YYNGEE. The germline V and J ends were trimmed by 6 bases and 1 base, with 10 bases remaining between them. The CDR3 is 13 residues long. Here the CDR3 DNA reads TGTGCCAGCAAGGGGACGTTTAACTATGGCTACACCTTC. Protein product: CASKGTFNYGYTF.

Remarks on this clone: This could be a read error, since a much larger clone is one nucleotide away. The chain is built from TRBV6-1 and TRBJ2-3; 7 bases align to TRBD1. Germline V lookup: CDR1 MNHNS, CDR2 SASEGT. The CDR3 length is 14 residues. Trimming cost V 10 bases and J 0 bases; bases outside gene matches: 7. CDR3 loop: CANRGTASTDTQYF. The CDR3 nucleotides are TGTGCCAACAGAGGGACAGCCAGCACAGATACGCAGTATTTT.

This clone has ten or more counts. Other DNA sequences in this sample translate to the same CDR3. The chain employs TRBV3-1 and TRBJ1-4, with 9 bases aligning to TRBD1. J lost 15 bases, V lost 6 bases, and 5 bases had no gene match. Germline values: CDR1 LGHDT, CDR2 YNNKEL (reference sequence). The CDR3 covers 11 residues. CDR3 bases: TGTGCCAGCAGTCAGACAGGGGGTATGTTTTTT. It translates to CASSQTGGMFF. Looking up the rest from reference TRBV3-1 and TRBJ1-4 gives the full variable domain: DTAVSQTPKYLVTQMGNDKSIKCEQNLGHDTMYWYKQDSKKFLKIMFSYNNKELIINETVPNRFSPKSPDKAHLNLHINSLELGDSAVYFCASSQTGGMFFGSGTQLSVL.

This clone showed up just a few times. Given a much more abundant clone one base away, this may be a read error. Here the CDR3 reads CASSYSVVSDTQYF. The CDR3, as DNA: TGTGCCAGCAGTTACTCGGTCGTATCTGATACGCAGTATTTT. The chain joins TRBV6-2 or TRBV6-3 to TRBJ2-3, with D unresolved. The CDR3 consists of 14 residues. Trimming stripped 0 bases from V and 6 bases from J, with 10 bases between. Germline lookup yields CDR1 MNHEY and CDR2 SVGEGT.

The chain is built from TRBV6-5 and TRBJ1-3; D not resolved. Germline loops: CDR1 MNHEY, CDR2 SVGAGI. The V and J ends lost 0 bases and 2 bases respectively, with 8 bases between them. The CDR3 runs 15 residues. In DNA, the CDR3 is TGTGCCAGCAGTTACTCAGGGATAACTGGAAACACCATATATTTT. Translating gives CASSYSGITGNTIYF.

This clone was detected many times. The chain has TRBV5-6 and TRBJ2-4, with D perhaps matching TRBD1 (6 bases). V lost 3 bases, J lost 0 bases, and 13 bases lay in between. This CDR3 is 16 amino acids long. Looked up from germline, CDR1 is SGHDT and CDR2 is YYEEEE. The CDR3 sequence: CASSYWTELAKNIQYF. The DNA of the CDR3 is TGTGCCAGCAGCTACTGGACAGAACTAGCCAAAAACATTCAGTACTTC.

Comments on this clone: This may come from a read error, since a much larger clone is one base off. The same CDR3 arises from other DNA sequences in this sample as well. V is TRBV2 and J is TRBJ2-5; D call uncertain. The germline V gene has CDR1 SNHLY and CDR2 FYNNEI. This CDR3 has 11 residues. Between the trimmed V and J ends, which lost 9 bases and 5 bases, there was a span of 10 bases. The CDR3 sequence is CASTTGETQYF. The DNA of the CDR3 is TGTGCCAGTACGACGGGTGAGACCCAGTACTTC.

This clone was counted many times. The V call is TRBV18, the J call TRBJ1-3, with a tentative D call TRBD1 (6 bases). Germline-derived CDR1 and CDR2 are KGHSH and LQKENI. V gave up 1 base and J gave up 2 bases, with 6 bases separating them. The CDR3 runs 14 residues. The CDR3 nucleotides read TGTGCCAGCTCACCACAGGGGGCTGGAAACACCATATATTTT. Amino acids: CASSPQGAGNTIYF.

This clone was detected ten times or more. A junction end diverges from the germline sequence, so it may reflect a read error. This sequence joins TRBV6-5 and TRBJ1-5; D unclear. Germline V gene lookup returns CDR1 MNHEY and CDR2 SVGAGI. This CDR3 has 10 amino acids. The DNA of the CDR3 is TGTGCCAGCAGTTACTCAGCCTTGTATTTT. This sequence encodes CASSYSALYF.

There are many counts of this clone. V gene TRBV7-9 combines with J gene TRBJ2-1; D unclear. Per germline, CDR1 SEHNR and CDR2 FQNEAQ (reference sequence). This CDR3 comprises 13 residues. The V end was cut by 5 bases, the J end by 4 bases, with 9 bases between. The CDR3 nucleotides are TGTGCCAGCAGCCTCGTGGGGTACAATGAGCAGTTCTTC. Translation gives CASSLVGYNEQFF.

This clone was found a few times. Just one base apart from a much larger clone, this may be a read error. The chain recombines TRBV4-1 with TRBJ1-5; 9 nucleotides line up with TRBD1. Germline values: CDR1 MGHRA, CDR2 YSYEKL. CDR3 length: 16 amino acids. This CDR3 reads CAGSPQDRGENQPQHF. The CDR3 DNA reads TGCGCCGGCAGCCCGCAGGACAGGGGCGAGAATCAGCCCCAGCATTTT.

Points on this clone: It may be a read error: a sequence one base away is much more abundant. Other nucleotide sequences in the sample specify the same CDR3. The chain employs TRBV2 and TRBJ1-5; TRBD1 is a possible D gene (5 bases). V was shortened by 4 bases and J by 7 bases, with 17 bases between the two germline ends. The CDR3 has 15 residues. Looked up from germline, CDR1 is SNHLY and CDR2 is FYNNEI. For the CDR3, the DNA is TGTGCCAGCAGTGGGGTCTCGGGGCTGGACCAGCCCCAGCATTTT. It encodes CASSGVSGLDQPQHF.

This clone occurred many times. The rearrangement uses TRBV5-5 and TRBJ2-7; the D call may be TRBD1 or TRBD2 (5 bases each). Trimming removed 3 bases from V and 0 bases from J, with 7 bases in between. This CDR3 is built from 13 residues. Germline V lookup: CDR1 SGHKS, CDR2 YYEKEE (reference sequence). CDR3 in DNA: TGTGCCAGCAGCTCAGGGAGCTCCTACGAGCAGTACTTC. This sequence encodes CASSSGSSYEQYF.

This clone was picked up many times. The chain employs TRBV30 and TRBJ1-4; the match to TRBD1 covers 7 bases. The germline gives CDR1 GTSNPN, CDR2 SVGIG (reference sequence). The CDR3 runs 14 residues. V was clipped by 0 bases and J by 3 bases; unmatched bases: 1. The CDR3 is CAWSVTGANEKLFF. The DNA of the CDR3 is TGTGCCTGGAGTGTAACAGGGGCTAATGAAAAACTGTTTTTT.

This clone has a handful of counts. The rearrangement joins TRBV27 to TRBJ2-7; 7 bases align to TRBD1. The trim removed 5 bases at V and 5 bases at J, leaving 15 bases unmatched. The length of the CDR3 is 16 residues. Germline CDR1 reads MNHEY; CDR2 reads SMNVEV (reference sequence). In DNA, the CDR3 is TGTGCCAGCAGTACGATACTAGACAGGGCTACCAACGAGCAGTACTTC. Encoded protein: CASSTILDRATNEQYF.

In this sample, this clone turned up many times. The CDR3, as DNA: TGTGCCAGCATTAAAACAGGGACGGGAAGCGCTGAAGCTTTCTTT. The encoded protein is CASIKTGTGSAEAFF. This chain connects TRBV6-2 or TRBV6-3 to TRBJ1-1; perhaps TRBD1 as D (6 bases). CDR3 length equals 15 residues. Deletions cut 7 bases from V and 6 bases from J, with 21 bases between. From germline, CDR1 is MNHEY and CDR2 SVGEGT.

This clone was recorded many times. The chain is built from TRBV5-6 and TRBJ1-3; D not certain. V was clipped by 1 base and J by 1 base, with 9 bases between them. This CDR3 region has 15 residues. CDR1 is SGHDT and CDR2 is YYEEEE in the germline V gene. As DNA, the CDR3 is TGTGCCAGCAGCTTGACGGGCCAATCTGGAAACACCATATATTTT. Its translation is CASSLTGQSGNTIYF.